Below, one T cell receptor (beta chain) is given with its context. Quantitative molecular-barcoded 5'-RACE generated the TCR beta libraries. TCRdb itself ran the 5' RACE reads through MiXCR, one entry per CDR3 protein. Among around 340,000 distinct CDR3 sequences listed, around 15% were seen once. V shed 5 bases and J 5 bases; nucleotides not matched to a gene: 14. The CDR3 runs to 16 residues. Germline V gives CDR1 SEHNR, CDR2 FQNEAQ (reference sequence). This record comes from a study of CD8 T cells in ankylosing spondylitis. V gene TRBV7-9 combines with J gene TRBJ1-2; 7 bases match TRBD1. This sequence originates from a male donor with ankylosing spondylitis or in good health (not recorded which). The sample was blood, either unsorted or a sorted T cell fraction (not recorded which). For the CDR3, the DNA is TGTGCCAGCAGCCCCTCCCTGACAGGGCAGAAGTATGGCTACACCTTC. Its protein is CASSPSLTGQKYGYTF.